The text below deals with one T cell receptor beta chain. Its antigen is as yet unknown. The missing conserved phenylalanine or tryptophan at the end of this CDR3 makes a read error likely. The approximately 17-34 mg bulk tissue piece was not sorted before simultaneous RNA and DNA extraction. The data were taken from a study of tumor-infiltrating lymphocytes in primary liver carcinoma. Across the study: Samples yielded about 3.5 to 7.5 million productive TCRbeta reads, similar across tissue types.

TCR beta cDNA was made from 500 ng total RNA with a constant-region primer. ARM-PCR, slightly modified, supplied the TCR beta libraries through three nested multiplex PCR rounds. Amplification in the first two PCR rounds was performed using TRBV1-TRBV30 forward primers and a C-beta reverse primer for 10 cycles each. Each CDR3 protein gets one entry after TCRdb re-called the multiplex PCR reads with MiXCR. The profile shows about 54,000 distinct CDR3 sequences, 70% to 75% of them singletons. Looked up from germline, CDR1 is SGHTS and CDR2 is YDEGEE. The CDR3 totals 16 residues. Study results and limitations: Tumor top-250-clone fraction significantly exceeded that of blood (p = 0.039). A small share of top clones, only about 7-25%, was found in all five tumor regions.

V and J are TRBV5-8 and TRBJ2-3; TRBD1 matches 7 bases. Sequencing was carried out using liver tumor tissue from sampling region 2. Subset noted: tumor region T2, inferior pole. The clonotype comes from a man in his forties or fifties with primary liver carcinoma and hepatitis B virus infection. The CDR3 nucleotides are TGTGTCAGCAGCCCTGGGACAGTAACATACACAGATACGCAGTATTCT. Translation gives CVSSPGTVTYTDTQYS.